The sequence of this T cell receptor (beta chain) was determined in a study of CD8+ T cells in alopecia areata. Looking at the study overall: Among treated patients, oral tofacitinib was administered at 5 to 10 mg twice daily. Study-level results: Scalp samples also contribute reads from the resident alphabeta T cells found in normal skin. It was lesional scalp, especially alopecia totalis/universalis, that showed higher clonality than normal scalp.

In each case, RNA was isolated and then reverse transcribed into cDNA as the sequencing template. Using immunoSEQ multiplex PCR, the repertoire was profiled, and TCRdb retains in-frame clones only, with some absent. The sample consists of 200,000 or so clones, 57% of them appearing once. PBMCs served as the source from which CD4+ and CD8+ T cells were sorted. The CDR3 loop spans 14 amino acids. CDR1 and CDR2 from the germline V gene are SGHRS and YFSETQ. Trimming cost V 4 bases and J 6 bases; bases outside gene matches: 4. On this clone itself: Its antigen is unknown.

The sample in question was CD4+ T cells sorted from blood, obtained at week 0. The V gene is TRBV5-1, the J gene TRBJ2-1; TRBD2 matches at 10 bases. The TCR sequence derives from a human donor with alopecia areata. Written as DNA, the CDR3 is TGCGCCAGCAGCCTTAGCGGGGGGTCCAATGAGCAGTTCTTC. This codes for CASSLSGGSNEQFF.